These 21 T cell receptor beta chains originate from one sample sequenced in a study of type 1 and type 2 diabetes patients. PCR was run on genomic DNA. Amplification of the beta chain CDR3 used 30 forward and 13 reverse multiplex primers. Each CDR3 protein gets one entry after TCRdb re-called the multiplex PCR reads with MiXCR. The data contain 250,000 to 300,000 distinct CDR3 sequences, more than 40% of them singletons. The sample consisted of peripheral blood mononuclear cells (PBMCs). These receptors were collected from a man between 18 and 29 years old with type 2 diabetes.

CDR3 loop: CASSLGAGSDRAYEQYF. In DNA form, the CDR3 reads TGTGCCAGCAGCTTAGGGGCTGGCTCAGACAGGGCCTACGAGCAGTACTTC. J is TRBJ2-7 and V is TRBV11-2; TRBD1 agrees at 7 bases. The J segment lost 2 bases and the V segment lost 1 base, leaving 11 bases of the junction unmatched. The CDR3 is 17 amino acids. Per germline, CDR1 SGHAT and CDR2 FQNNGV. Variable domain in full (rest from reference TRBV11-2 and TRBJ2-7): EAGVAQSPRYKIIEKRQSVAFWCNPISGHATLYWYQQILGQGPKLLIQFQNNGVVDDSQLPKDRFSAERLKGVDSTLKIQPAKLEDSAVYLCASSLGAGSDRAYEQYFGPGTRLTVT.

This clonotype was recorded at least ten times. The chain employs TRBV2 and TRBJ1-2; possibly TRBD1 for D (5 bases). V lost 6 bases to trimming and J lost 0 bases, with 14 bases between them. Germline assignment: CDR1 SNHLY and CDR2 FYNNEI. This CDR3 spans 15 amino acids. The CDR3 DNA reads TGTGCCAGCAGGGTGGGGCGGCAAGCTAACTATGGCTACACCTTC. Protein product: CASRVGRQANYGYTF.

The V gene is TRBV7-2, the J gene TRBJ1-2, with TRBD1 as a possible D gene (5 bases). The V end lost 2 bases, the J end lost 7 bases, and 11 bases lay between the germline ends. Germline CDR1 SGHTA, CDR2 FQGNSA. This CDR3 comprises 13 residues. CDR3 residues: CASSLQGPGGYTF. The CDR3 DNA is TGTGCCAGCAGCTTACAGGGTCCAGGTGGCTACACCTTC.

The CDR3 bases are TGCGCCAGCAGCCGCCCCGAGAGGCTTTCACCCCTCCACTTT. It codes for CASSRPERLSPLHF. This chain uses TRBV4-1 with TRBJ1-6; unclear D gene. The CDR3 is 14 residues long. V was trimmed by 4 bases and J by 9 bases, leaving 13 bases between them. Looked up from germline, CDR1 is MGHRA and CDR2 is YSYEKL.

A few counts support this clonotype. This chain connects TRBV20-1 to TRBJ2-5, with a possible D match to TRBD1 (6 bases). Trimming cost V 3 bases and J 3 bases, with 8 bases left between them. CDR1 and CDR2 from the germline V gene are DFQATT and SNEGSKA (reference sequence). There are 12 residues in the CDR3. The DNA for the CDR3 is TGCAGTGCTAGTTCAGGGGAAGAGACCCAGTACTTC. Encoded protein: CSASSGEETQYF.

This clonotype was counted only a few times. The chain employs TRBV9 and TRBJ2-5; no reliable D call. Between the trimmed V and J ends, which lost 0 bases and 5 bases, there was a span of 11 bases. Germline CDR1 SGDLS, CDR2 YYNGEE. CDR3 length: 14 residues. DNA for the CDR3: TGTGCCAGCAGCGTAGAGGCTAGATATGAGACCCAGTACTTC. Amino acid sequence: CASSVEARYETQYF. The entire variable domain, with the rest obtained from reference TRBV9 and TRBJ2-5, is as follows: DSGVTQTPKHLITATGQRVTLRCSPRSGDLSVYWYQQSLDQGLQFLIQYYNGEERAKGNILERFSAQQFPDLHSELNLSSLELGDSALYFCASSVEARYETQYFGPGTRLLVL.

This clonotype appeared a few times. The chain employs TRBV28 and TRBJ2-7; D may correspond to TRBD1 or TRBD2 (5 bases each). Trimming removed 5 bases at V and 2 bases at J, with 22 bases between. The CDR3 has 17 residues. Germline CDR1 is MDHEN and CDR2 is SYDVKM. The CDR3 coding sequence is TGTGCCAGCAGTCCGCCTAAAACCGGGACCATCACCTACGAGCAGTACTTC. Amino acids: CASSPPKTGTITYEQYF.

This clonotype has only a few counts. The chain links TRBV19 to TRBJ2-7, with D possibly being TRBD1 or TRBD2 (6 bases each). Between the trimmed V and J ends, which lost 4 bases and 7 bases, there was a span of 17 bases. The CDR3 is 14 amino acids. The germline V gene has CDR1 LNHDA and CDR2 SQIVND (reference sequence). In DNA form, the CDR3 reads TGTGCCAGTAGTACCCGAGGGGGGCAAGGGGAGCAGTACTTC. Translated: CASSTRGGQGEQYF.

V usage is TRBV30 and J usage is TRBJ2-7, with D unresolved. The V gene lost 0 bases and the J gene lost 2 bases, with 11 bases spanning the gap. CDR3 size: 14 residues. Germline values: CDR1 GTSNPN, CDR2 SVGIG (reference sequence). CDR3 in amino acids: CAWSVSGTTYEQYF. Written as DNA, the CDR3 is TGTGCCTGGAGTGTGTCCGGTACAACCTACGAGCAGTACTTC.

The V call is TRBV2, the J call TRBJ2-7; D might be TRBD2 (5 bases). This CDR3 region has 15 residues. Trimming stripped 2 bases from V and 0 bases from J, with 11 bases between. Germline CDR1 SNHLY, CDR2 FYNNEI. CDR3 in amino acids: CASSELRATSYEQYF. As DNA, the CDR3 is TGTGCCAGCAGTGAATTGAGGGCGACCTCCTACGAGCAGTACTTC.

The sample holds many counts of this clonotype. The V and J genes are TRBV7-2 and TRBJ1-2; D is perhaps TRBD1 (6 bases). The CDR3 sequence is 13 residues long. V dropped 0 bases and J dropped 6 bases, with 8 bases sitting between them. Germline V gene sequence: CDR1 SGHTA, CDR2 FQGNSA. The CDR3 bases are TGTGCCAGCAGCTTAGCGCGACAGGATGGCTACACCTTC. Protein product: CASSLARQDGYTF.

The chain employs TRBV30 and TRBJ1-4, with 8 bases aligning to TRBD1. This CDR3 comprises 14 residues. Germline lookup yields CDR1 GTSNPN and CDR2 SVGIG (reference sequence). Losses at the gene ends were 4 bases for V and 2 bases for J; bases not matched to a gene: 3. The CDR3 DNA sequence: TGTGCCTGGAACAGACAGGGGACTAATGAAAAACTGTTTTTT. Its protein product is CAWNRQGTNEKLFF.

This clonotype has just a few counts. V gene TRBV28 combines with J gene TRBJ1-4; 7 bases match TRBD1. J lost 6 bases, V lost 3 bases, and 10 bases had no gene match. The CDR3 spans 16 residues. The germline gives CDR1 MDHEN, CDR2 SYDVKM. CDR3 loop: CASSFAPQGMDEKLFF. For the CDR3, the DNA is TGTGCCAGCAGTTTCGCCCCACAGGGGATGGATGAAAAACTGTTTTTT.

This clonotype was picked up many times. V usage is TRBV2 and J usage is TRBJ2-7; D is perhaps TRBD2 (5 bases). Germline CDR1 is SNHLY and CDR2 is FYNNEI. This CDR3 contains 14 residues. Trimming pared 4 bases from V and 1 base from J, leaving 11 bases between. CDR3 sequence (DNA): TGTGCCAGCAGTGCCGGTAGGGAGTCCTACGAGCAGTACTTC. Its protein is CASSAGRESYEQYF.

The gene calls are TRBV7-3 and TRBJ2-1; 10 nucleotides line up with TRBD2. With 2 bases clipped from V and 3 bases from J, the junction kept 1 base outside the gene matches. Per germline, CDR1 SGHTA and CDR2 FQGTGA. The CDR3 totals 15 residues. The CDR3 DNA is TGTGCCAGCAGCTTATCTAGCGGGGGCTACAATGAGCAGTTCTTC. Its translation is CASSLSSGGYNEQFF.

This clonotype was counted a few times. The rearrangement uses TRBV2 and TRBJ1-5; 7 bases line up with TRBD1. The CDR3 covers 16 residues. With 1 base clipped from V and 0 bases from J, the junction kept 3 bases outside the gene matches. In germline, CDR1 is SNHLY, CDR2 FYNNEI. CDR3 coding DNA: TGTGCCAGCAGTGAAGGCAGGGGGTATAGCAATCAGCCCCAGCATTTT. It yields the protein CASSEGRGYSNQPQHF.

On this clonotype itself: A junction boundary mismatches the germline segment, possibly from a read error. The genes are TRBV5-1 and TRBJ2-2, with D possibly being TRBD2 (6 bases). The CDR3 is 14 amino acids. CDR1 and CDR2 from the germline V gene are SGHRS and YFSETQ. The CDR3 region has the DNA TGCGCCAGCAGCTTGTCGGACTACACCGGGGAGCTGTCTTTT. It codes for CASSLSDYTGELSF.

CDR3 region: CASSQDGVDRSDTQYF. CDR3 bases: TGTGCCAGCAGCCAAGATGGAGTAGACCGATCGGATACGCAGTATTTT. The V call is TRBV4-2, the J call TRBJ2-3; D is ambiguous. The CDR3 contains 16 residues. The ends were cut back, 0 bases at V and 6 bases at J, with 16 bases in the middle. Germline values: CDR1 LGHNA, CDR2 YNFKEQ.

This rearrangement joins TRBV6-1 to TRBJ1-1, with D hard to call. CDR1 is MNHNS and CDR2 is SASEGT in the germline V gene. V was pared by 3 bases and J by 5 bases, with 13 bases between. CDR3 length: 14 amino acids. CDR3 DNA: TGTGCCAGCAGTGACGGTTGGAGTGGGACTGAAGCTTTCTTT. It yields the protein CASSDGWSGTEAFF.

Turning to this clonotype: At one of its ends the junction is not consistent with the germline gene, which may arise from a read error. The V call is TRBV19, the J call TRBJ1-1; maybe TRBD1 (6 bases). Germline V gene data show CDR1 as LNHDA and CDR2 as SQIVND (reference sequence). The CDR3 has 13 residues. The DNA of the CDR3 is TGTGCCAGTAGCAGAGGGAGGGACACTGAAGCTTCCTTT. It encodes CASSRGRDTEASF.

The table lists this clonotype with a few counts. The chain carries TRBV7-2 and TRBJ2-7; D not certain. Germline V gene lookup returns CDR1 SGHTA and CDR2 FQGNSA. Trimming took 5 bases from V and 3 from J, leaving 5 bases between them. The CDR3 consists of 11 residues. CDR3 DNA sequence: TGTGCCAGCAGCGGCAACTACGAGCAGTACTTC. Encoded protein: CASSGNYEQYF.